Presented here are 22 T cell receptor beta chains from one specimen sequenced in a study of beta chain features in type 1 diabetes (dated by TCRdb to 2016 to 2018). The library was produced with the immunoSEQ multiplex PCR assay. All of the isolated RNA was reverse transcribed with the High Capacity cDNA Reverse Transcription Kit, so expressed TCRB transcripts were sequenced. TCRdb's version of the immuneACCESS table is confined to in-frame rearrangements and falls short of the full clone set. An unresolved V gene accounts for under half of the shortfall where checked; the remainder is of unknown origin. In all, the sample holds around 340,000 clones, and 6.5% to 10% of those were seen once. Under 0.5% of the sample is taken by the ten largest. Sequencing was performed on central memory CD4+ T cells from blood. The receptors stem from a woman aged 18-35 years in good health.

This clone has only a few counts. V is TRBV25-1 and J is TRBJ2-2; TRBD2 might be the D (7 bases). CDR1 and CDR2 (germline): MGHDK, SYGVNS. The ends were cut back, 6 bases at V and 3 bases at J, with 14 bases in the middle. The CDR3 has 15 amino acids. The CDR3: CASSPRGAHTGELFF. In DNA, the CDR3 is TGTGCCAGCAGCCCTCGGGGGGCGCACACCGGGGAGCTGTTTTTT.

The chain carries TRBV7-2 and TRBJ2-5; 10 bases fit TRBD2. The CDR3 sequence is 15 residues long. V lost 4 bases and J lost 5; bases outside the gene matches: 7. Looked up from germline, CDR1 is SGHTA and CDR2 is FQGNSA. Here the CDR3 DNA reads TGTGCCAGCAGCTCCACTAGCGGGAAGGGGGAGACCCAGTACTTC. Its protein product is CASSSTSGKGETQYF.

The V and J genes are TRBV5-3 and TRBJ1-5; D is uncertain. TRBV5-3 counts as an open reading frame of uncertain function. With 2 bases removed from V and 3 bases from J, the gap between germline ends came to 12 bases. This CDR3 contains 15 residues. The chain's CDR3 is CARSFRTVNNQPQHF. The CDR3 DNA reads TGTGCCAGAAGCTTCCGGACTGTAAACAATCAGCCCCAGCATTTT.

The table lists this clone with a few counts. The chain is built from TRBV5-6 and TRBJ2-5; D unclear. Germline V lookup: CDR1 SGHDT, CDR2 YYEEEE. The V end lost 4 bases, the J end lost 4 bases, and 11 bases lay between the germline ends. The CDR3 sequence is 13 residues long. The CDR3 nucleotides read TGTGCCAGCAGCCTGGGTGGAGTAGAGACCCAGTACTTC. As protein: CASSLGGVETQYF.

V gene TRBV7-2 combines with J gene TRBJ2-7, with 9 bases lining up with TRBD2. The germline V gene has CDR1 SGHTA and CDR2 FQGNSA. The CDR3 loop spans 18 amino acids. Trimming at V came to 3 bases and at J to 3 bases, leaving 15 bases not matched to a gene. CDR3 in amino acids: CASSFPSGIPTTVYEQYF. The CDR3 DNA follows: TGTGCCAGCAGCTTTCCTAGCGGGATTCCCACCACCGTCTACGAGCAGTACTTC.

V and J are TRBV19 and TRBJ2-7, with unresolved D. Germline assignment: CDR1 LNHDA and CDR2 SQIVND (reference sequence). The CDR3 loop spans 14 amino acids. Trimming pared 5 bases from V and 6 bases from J, leaving 17 bases between. CDR3 sequence reads: CASSEGVQRAEQYF. The CDR3 nucleotides read TGTGCCAGTAGTGAAGGTGTGCAGAGAGCCGAGCAGTACTTC.

The rearrangement joins TRBV7-2 to TRBJ1-5; TRBD1 agrees at 8 bases. Losses at the gene ends were 3 bases for V and 4 bases for J; bases not matched to a gene: 8. The germline V gene encodes CDR1 SGHTA and CDR2 FQGNSA. The length of the CDR3 is 16 residues. Here the CDR3 DNA reads TGTGCCAGCAGCTTTTCCGGGACAGGCTTAAATCAGCCCCAGCATTTT. It encodes CASSFSGTGLNQPQHF.

The rearrangement joins TRBV28 to TRBJ1-2, with TRBD1 as a possible D gene (6 bases). Germline lookup yields CDR1 MDHEN and CDR2 SYDVKM. The V and J ends lost 6 bases and 4 bases respectively, with 12 bases between them. The CDR3 has 13 amino acids. CDR3 protein: CASSRRTVYGYTF. CDR3 bases: TGTGCCAGCAGCCGTCGGACAGTCTATGGCTACACCTTC.

This chain links TRBV18 with TRBJ2-5; 7 bases line up with TRBD1. Looked up from germline, CDR1 is KGHSH and CDR2 is LQKENI. With 5 bases clipped from V and 5 bases from J, the junction kept 5 bases outside the gene matches. The CDR3 sequence is 13 residues long. CDR3 in DNA: TGTGCCAGCTCAGACAGGGTCTCGGAGACCCAGTACTTC. Its translation is CASSDRVSETQYF.

The CDR3 protein is CASSVRVDSPLHF. In DNA form, the CDR3 reads TGTGCCAGCAGTGTGCGTGTAGATTCACCCCTCCACTTT. The gene calls are TRBV2 and TRBJ1-6; D is uncertain. Per the germline V gene, CDR1 is SNHLY and CDR2 is FYNNEI. V was cut by 4 bases and J by 8 bases, with 9 bases left in between. This CDR3 has 13 residues.

The sample holds a few counts of this clone. The rearrangement links TRBV2 to TRBJ2-2; 7 bases line up with TRBD2. This CDR3 has 13 amino acids. Losses at the gene ends were 6 bases for V and 6 bases for J; bases not matched to a gene: 4. The germline V gene has CDR1 SNHLY and CDR2 FYNNEI. This CDR3 is CASSPGLAGELFF. The CDR3 nucleotides are TGTGCCAGCAGCCCCGGACTAGCCGGGGAGCTGTTTTTT.

This clone has a handful of counts. The V call is TRBV7-9, the J call TRBJ2-7; D remains ambiguous. This CDR3 has 12 amino acids. Germline CDR1 SEHNR, CDR2 FQNEAQ (reference sequence). Trimming took off 4 bases at V and 5 bases at J, with 9 bases between the two ends. CDR3 DNA sequence: TGTGCCAGCAGCTCGGACCTCAACGAGCAGTACTTC. As protein: CASSSDLNEQYF. The variable domain in full, completed from reference TRBV7-9 and TRBJ2-7, reads DTGVSQNPRHKITKRGQNVTFRCDPISEHNRLYWYRQTLGQGPEFLTYFQNEAQLEKSRLLSDRFSAERPKGSFSTLEIQRTEQGDSAMYLCASSSDLNEQYFGPGTRLTVT.

This clone showed up just a few times. V usage is TRBV21-1 and J usage is TRBJ1-5; the DNA was not compared with TRBD1, the D call given in the table. TRBV21-1 is flagged as a pseudogene. The CDR3 consists of 14 residues. The CDR3 here is CASSKRGRGQPQHF. The CDR3 DNA reads as TGTGCCAGCAGCAAAAGGGGGCGCGGTCAGCCCCAGCATTTT.

The chain couples TRBV5-1 to TRBJ2-5; 13 bases match TRBD2. Germline loops: CDR1 SGHRS, CDR2 YFSETQ. The CDR3 loop spans 16 amino acids. With 3 bases clipped from V and 6 bases from J, the junction kept 8 bases outside the gene matches. The CDR3 here is CASSSGLAGVTKTQYF. CDR3 DNA: TGCGCCAGCAGCTCCGGACTAGCGGGAGTCACGAAGACCCAGTACTTC.

CDR3 bases: TGTGCCAGCAGCTTAGCTTGGTCCTACAATGAGCAGTTCTTC. Translated, it gives CASSLAWSYNEQFF. The V and J genes are TRBV7-8 and TRBJ2-1; D call uncertain. Germline lookup yields CDR1 SGHVS and CDR2 FQNEAQ. The CDR3 loop spans 14 amino acids. V lost 0 bases, J lost 1 base, and 4 bases lay in between.

The gene calls are TRBV7-2 and TRBJ1-2; D might be TRBD1 (5 bases). Looked up from germline, CDR1 is SGHTA and CDR2 is FQGNSA. The CDR3 extends over 15 amino acids. Trimming took 1 base from V and 6 from J, leaving 15 bases between them. The chain's CDR3 is CASSLGGRDRDGYTF. CDR3 DNA sequence: TGTGCCAGCAGCTTAGGGGGGAGAGATCGGGATGGCTACACCTTC.

The count of this clone is one. The chain is built from TRBV11-2 and TRBJ2-7; TRBD2 matches at 16 bases. Looked up from germline, CDR1 is SGHAT and CDR2 is FQNNGV. Unmatched junction bases numbered 12, after V lost 3 bases and J lost 4 bases. The CDR3 is made up of 19 amino acids. The CDR3 sequence: CASSFRIGTSGRGIYEQYF. CDR3 nucleotide sequence: TGTGCCAGCAGCTTCCGTATTGGGACTAGCGGGAGGGGAATATACGAGCAGTACTTC.

The chain couples TRBV5-6 to TRBJ2-3; 7 bases map to TRBD2. With 4 bases clipped from V and 2 bases from J, the junction kept 7 bases outside the gene matches. Germline CDR1 SGHDT, CDR2 YYEEEE. The CDR3 loop spans 15 amino acids. The CDR3 protein is CASSQSRDYTDTQYF. CDR3 nucleotide sequence: TGTGCCAGCAGCCAATCCCGGGACTACACAGATACGCAGTATTTT.

V gene TRBV25-1 combines with J gene TRBJ2-1; the D gene could be TRBD1 or TRBD2 (5 bases each). CDR3 length: 13 amino acids. CDR1 and CDR2 (germline): MGHDK, SYGVNS. The ends were cut back, 5 bases at V and 9 bases at J, with 14 bases in the middle. Written as DNA, the CDR3 is TGTGCCAGCAGTCTTCAAGGGGACGCTGAGCAGTTCTTC. Translation: CASSLQGDAEQFF.

This clone has a handful of counts. The rearrangement links TRBV6-5 to TRBJ2-1, with 14 bases that match TRBD2. The CDR3 sequence is 16 residues long. Unmatched junction bases numbered 10, after V lost 4 bases and J lost 11 bases. From germline, CDR1 is MNHEY and CDR2 SVGAGI. CDR3 region: CASSLLGTSGRMKQFF. The CDR3 bases are TGTGCCAGCAGTTTACTTGGGACTAGCGGGAGAATGAAGCAGTTCTTC.

V and J are TRBV5-1 and TRBJ2-3; no definite D call. Trimming shortened V by 2 bases and J by 2 bases, and 18 bases separated the two germline ends. Looked up from germline, CDR1 is SGHRS and CDR2 is YFSETQ. This CDR3 is built from 17 residues. CDR3 amino acids: CASSFRDTMTFTDTQYF. In DNA, the CDR3 is TGCGCCAGCAGCTTTAGAGACACCATGACCTTCACAGATACGCAGTATTTT.

This clone was observed a few times. The V gene is TRBV27, the J gene TRBJ2-3; D remains ambiguous. The CDR3 is 13 residues long. Germline V gene data show CDR1 as MNHEY and CDR2 as SMNVEV (reference sequence). Deletions cut 2 bases from V and 3 bases from J, with 6 bases between. CDR3 protein: CASSLSRTDTQYF. CDR3 nucleotide sequence: TGTGCCAGCAGTTTAAGTAGGACAGATACGCAGTATTTT.